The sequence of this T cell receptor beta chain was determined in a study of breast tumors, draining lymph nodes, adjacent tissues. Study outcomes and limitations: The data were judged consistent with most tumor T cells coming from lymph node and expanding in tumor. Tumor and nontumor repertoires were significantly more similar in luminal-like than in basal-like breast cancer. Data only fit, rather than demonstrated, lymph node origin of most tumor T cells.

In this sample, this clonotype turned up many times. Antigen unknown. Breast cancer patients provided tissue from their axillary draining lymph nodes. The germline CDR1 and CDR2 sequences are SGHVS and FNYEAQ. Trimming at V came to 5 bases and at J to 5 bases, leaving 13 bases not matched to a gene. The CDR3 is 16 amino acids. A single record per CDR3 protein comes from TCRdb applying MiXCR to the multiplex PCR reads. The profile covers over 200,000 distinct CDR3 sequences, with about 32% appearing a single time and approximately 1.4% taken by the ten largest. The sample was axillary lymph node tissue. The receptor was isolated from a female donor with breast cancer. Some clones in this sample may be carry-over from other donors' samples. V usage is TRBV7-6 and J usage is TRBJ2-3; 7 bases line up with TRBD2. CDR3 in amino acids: CASSHERAGVGDTQYF. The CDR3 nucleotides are TGTGCCAGCAGCCACGAACGGGCGGGAGTAGGAGATACGCAGTATTTT. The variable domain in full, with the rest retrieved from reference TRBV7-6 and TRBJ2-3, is GAGVSQSPRYKVTKRGQDVALRCDPISGHVSLYWYRQALGQGPEFLTYFNYEAQQDKSGLPNDRFSAERPEGSISTLTIQRTEQRDSAMYRCASSHERAGVGDTQYFGPGTRLTVL.